The source of this TCR beta chain is a study of T cells in Graves' hyperthyroidism and ophthalmopathy. Whole-study results and caveats: Stable hyperthyroidism was told apart from ophthalmopathy by a model built on 13 V-J features. The model forecast ophthalmopathy, anticipating it by a median roughly 6.5 months before onset.

Regions amplified from RNA transcripts were the TCR beta CDR3 regions. The TCR CDR3 was amplified in a first-round RT-PCR using the HTBI primer set. TCRdb ran MiXCR on the multiplex PCR reads and lists one entry per CDR3 protein. This table has under 250,000 distinct CDR3 sequences, approximately 23% appearing once. Patients with ophthalmopathy all had a Clinical Activity Score of at least 3, a NOSPECS grade of at least 4 and duration under 3 months. CDR3 length: 14 residues. CDR1 and CDR2 (germline): MDHEN, SYDVKM. Trimming at V came to 2 bases and at J to 7 bases, leaving 7 bases not matched to a gene. This clonotype has a count of ten or more. Antigen unknown.

The chain employs TRBV28 and TRBJ1-1; 7 bases map to TRBD1. The sequenced sample was blood. The origin of this receptor is a woman aged 40 to 50 with Graves' ophthalmopathy. CDR3 residues: CASSLGRGLIEAFF. CDR3 nucleotide sequence: TGTGCCAGCAGTTTAGGCAGGGGGTTAATTGAAGCTTTCTTT. The complete variable domain, with remaining parts taken from reference TRBV28 and TRBJ1-1, reads DVKVTQSSRYLVKRTGEKVFLECVQDMDHENMFWYRQDPGLGLRLIYFSYDVKMKEKGDIPEGYSVSREKKERFSLILESASTNQTSMYLCASSLGRGLIEAFFGQGTRLTVV.